This T cell receptor beta chain is from a study of cytomegalovirus exposure and HLA in healthy donors. Study-wide results and limits: Apart from CMV serostatus, no immune exposure information was available. Many donors carried some public TCRs, although rarity characterized most TCR sequences. TCR beta sequences reportedly predicted most subjects' HLA-A and HLA-B alleles accurately.

Per the germline V gene, CDR1 is SGHTA and CDR2 is FQGNSA. J gave up 3 bases and V 5 bases, and 14 bases lay outside the gene matches. This CDR3 comprises 18 residues. This clone was detected a few times. The antigen remains unidentified. The PCR was carried out with 60 Vbeta primers and 13 Jbeta primers. Original handling: There were about 80 million unique TCR beta chains by a later count, and around 10 million of them were shared. Profiled with immunoSEQ multiplex PCR; TCRdb holds only in-frame clones, not every one. From that table come the V and J calls and clone size; the DNA was used to work out D and trimming. Of around 160,000 clones in the sample, 75% are singletons; the top ten hold less than 9.5%.

This receptor was obtained from a middle-aged woman in good health and CMV-seropositive. V is TRBV7-2 and J is TRBJ2-7; 12 bases align to TRBD2. Input material: PBMCs. The CDR3 nucleotides are TGTGCCAGCAGCCCGCCGGGACTAGCGGGCTCCTATGGCTACGAGCAGTACTTC. Protein sequence: CASSPPGLAGSYGYEQYF.